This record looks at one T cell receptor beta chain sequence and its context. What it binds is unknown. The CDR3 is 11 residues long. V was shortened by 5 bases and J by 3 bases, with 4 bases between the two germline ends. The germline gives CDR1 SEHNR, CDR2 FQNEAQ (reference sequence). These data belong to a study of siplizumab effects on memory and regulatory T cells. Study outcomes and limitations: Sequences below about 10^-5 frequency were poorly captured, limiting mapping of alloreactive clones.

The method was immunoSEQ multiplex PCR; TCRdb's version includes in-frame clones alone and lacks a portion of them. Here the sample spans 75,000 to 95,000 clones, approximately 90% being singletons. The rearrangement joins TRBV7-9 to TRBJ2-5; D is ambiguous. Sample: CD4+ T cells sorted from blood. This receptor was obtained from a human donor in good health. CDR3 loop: CASSPKETQYF. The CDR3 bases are TGTGCCAGCAGCCCTAAAGAGACCCAGTACTTC.